This T cell receptor beta chain originates from a study of T cell changes during pregnancy in multiple sclerosis. The CDR3 length is 16 residues. The germline V gene encodes CDR1 MNHNY and CDR2 SVGAGI (reference sequence). The V end lost 4 bases, the J end lost 3 bases, and 17 bases lay between the germline ends. Some clones are missing from TCRdb's copy, which holds only in-frame ones; the method was immunoSEQ multiplex PCR. The repertoire holds about 92,000 clones, around 92% seen once, with about 2.4% in the top ten. The TCR comes from a female donor with multiple sclerosis, enrolled in a pregnancy study. The gene calls are TRBV6-6 and TRBJ2-3; tentative D call: TRBD1 (6 bases). The sample here was peripheral blood, taken in the third trimester of pregnancy. In nucleotides, the CDR3 is TGTGCCAGCAGTTCCGGGACACTAGAAAGTACAGATACGCAGTATTTT. This encodes CASSSGTLESTDTQYF.